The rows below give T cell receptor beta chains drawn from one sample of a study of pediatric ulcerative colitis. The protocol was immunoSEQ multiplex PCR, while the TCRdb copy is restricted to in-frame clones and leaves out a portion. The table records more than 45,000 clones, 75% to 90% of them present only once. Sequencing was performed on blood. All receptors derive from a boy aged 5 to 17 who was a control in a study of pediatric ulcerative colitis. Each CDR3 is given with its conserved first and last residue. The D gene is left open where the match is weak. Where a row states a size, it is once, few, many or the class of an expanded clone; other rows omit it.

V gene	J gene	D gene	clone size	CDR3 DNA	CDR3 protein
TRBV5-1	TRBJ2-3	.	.	TGCGCCAGCAACTCTGGTGGGGGGTTCACAGATACGCAGTATTTT	CASNSGGGFTDTQYF
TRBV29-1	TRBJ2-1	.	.	TGCAGCGTTCTCCCCGGGTATTACAATGAGCAGTTCTTC	CSVLPGYYNEQFF
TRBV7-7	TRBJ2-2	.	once	TGTGCCAGCAGCCGGGACGGACTAACCGGGGAGCTGTTTTTT	CASSRDGLTGELFF
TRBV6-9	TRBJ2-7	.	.	TGTGCCAGCAGTTATTCCTTGGACAGTGCTTACGAGCAGTACTTC	CASSYSLDSAYEQYF
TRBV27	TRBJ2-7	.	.	TGTGCCAGCAGTTTAGGTGCAGGGACCTACGAGCAGTACTTC	CASSLGAGTYEQYF
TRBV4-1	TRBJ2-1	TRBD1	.	TGCGCCAGCAGCCCCTGGAATAGGGACAGGGCCTACAATGAGCAGTTCTTC	CASSPWNRDRAYNEQFF
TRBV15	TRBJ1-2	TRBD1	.	TGTGCCACCAGCAGAGATCGGAAGGACAGGGTGGATGGCTACACCTTC	CATSRDRKDRVDGYTF
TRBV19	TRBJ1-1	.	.	TGTGCCAGTAGTATGTTCAGGGACACTGAAGCTTTCTTT	CASSMFRDTEAFF
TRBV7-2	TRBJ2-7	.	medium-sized	TGTGCCAGCAGCTTAGAATTGGCGAACGAGCAGTACTTC	CASSLELANEQYF
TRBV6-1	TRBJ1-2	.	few	TGTGCCAGCACTTCCGGGGATAACTATGGCTACACCTTC	CASTSGDNYGYTF
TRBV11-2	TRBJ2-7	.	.	TGTGCCAGCAGCTTAGATTCCTCGGGGTTACCGGGACCGGACTACGAGCAGTACTTC	CASSLDSSGLPGPDYEQYF
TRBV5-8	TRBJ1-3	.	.	TGTGCCAGCAGCCTAGGAGACTCTGGAAACACCATATATTTT	CASSLGDSGNTIYF
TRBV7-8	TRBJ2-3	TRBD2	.	TGTGCCAGCAGCTTAGAACCGGGACTAGAGTCGGATACGCAGTATTTT	CASSLEPGLESDTQYF
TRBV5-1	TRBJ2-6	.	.	TGCGCCAGCAGCAAGGAGTGGGAGATCACTGGGGCCAACGTCCTGACTTTC	CASSKEWEITGANVLTF
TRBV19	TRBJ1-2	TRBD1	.	TGTGCCAGTAGTTCAGGCGTTGGGACAGGGGGCGTTGGCTACACCTTC	CASSSGVGTGGVGYTF
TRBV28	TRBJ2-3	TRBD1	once	TGTGCCAGCAGTTTGACAGGGGGCTATACAGATACGCAGTATTTT	CASSLTGGYTDTQYF
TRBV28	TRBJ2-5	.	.	TGTGCCAGCACCCCGGGACGGAACCAAGAGACCCAGTACTTC	CASTPGRNQETQYF
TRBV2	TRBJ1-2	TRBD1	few	TGTGCCAGCAGTGAAGCGCGTCAGGGGGCTGGCTATGGCTACACCTTC	CASSEARQGAGYGYTF
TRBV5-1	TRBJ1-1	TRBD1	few	TGCGCCAGCAGCTTCACAGGGGGAACGGACACTGAAGCTTTCTTT	CASSFTGGTDTEAFF
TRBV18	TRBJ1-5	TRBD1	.	TGTGCCAGCTCCCGCTTACCTTTGACAGGGGGTATCAATCAGCCCCAGCATTTT	CASSRLPLTGGINQPQHF
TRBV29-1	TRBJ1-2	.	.	TGCAGCGTTGCGGCCACAGGGAACGGCTACACCTTC	CSVAATGNGYTF
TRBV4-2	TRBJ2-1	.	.	TGTGCCAGCAGCCTTGTCCGGGCGGGACCCTTCTACAATGAGCAGTTCTTC	CASSLVRAGPFYNEQFF
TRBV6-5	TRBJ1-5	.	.	TGTGCCAGCAGCCGAAACAAGAATCAGCCCCAGCATTTT	CASSRNKNQPQHF
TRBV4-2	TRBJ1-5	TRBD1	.	TGTGCCAGCAGCCAATCGAGGACCTCAGGGGGCAACAATCAGCCCCAGCATTTT	CASSQSRTSGGNNQPQHF
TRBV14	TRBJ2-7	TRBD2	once	TGTGCCAGCAGCCTCGCTAGCGGGCCCTACGAGCAGTACTTC	CASSLASGPYEQYF
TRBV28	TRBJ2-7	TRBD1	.	TGTGCCAGCAGTTACGGCAGGGGGCTAACCTACGAGCAGTACTTC	CASSYGRGLTYEQYF
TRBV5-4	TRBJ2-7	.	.	TGTGCCAGCAGCTGGGGTCCTGGCTACGAGCAGTACTTC	CASSWGPGYEQYF
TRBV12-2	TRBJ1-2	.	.	TGTGCAAGTCGCTTAGCACCCCCCGGGACCTGCTATGGCTACACCTTC	CASRLAPPGTCYGYTF
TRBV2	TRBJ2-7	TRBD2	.	TGTGGAGGGAGGGACGGTCCCTCCTACGAGCAGTACTTC	CGGRDGPSYEQYF
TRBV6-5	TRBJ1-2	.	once	TGTGCCAGCAGTTCTCTCTCTAACTATGGCTACACCTTC	CASSSLSNYGYTF
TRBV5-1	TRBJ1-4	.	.	TGCGCCAGCAGCCAAACGAGGAGGGGTGAAAAACTGTTTTTT	CASSQTRRGEKLFF
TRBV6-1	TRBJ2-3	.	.	TGTGCCAGCAGGGGGGGCTTCAGCACAGATACGCAGTATTTT	CASRGGFSTDTQYF
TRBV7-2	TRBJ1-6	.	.	TGTGCCAGCAGCTTACTATCTGCGAGTGGTTCACCCCTCCACTTT	CASSLLSASGSPLHF
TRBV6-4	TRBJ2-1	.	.	TGTGCCAGCAGTGTATCACAGGGTAACCACAATGAGCAGTTCTTC	CASSVSQGNHNEQFF
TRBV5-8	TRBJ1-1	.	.	TGTGCCAGCAGCTTGCTCAGGGGAGGCACTGAAGCTTTCTTT	CASSLLRGGTEAFF
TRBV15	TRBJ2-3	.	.	TGTGCCACCAGCAGCGACAGAAACGGCGCAGATACGCAGTATTTT	CATSSDRNGADTQYF
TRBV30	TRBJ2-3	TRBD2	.	TGTGCCTGGAGTCCTCTAGCGGGGGGTGTGGGTACGCAGTATTTT	CAWSPLAGGVGTQYF
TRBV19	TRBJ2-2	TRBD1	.	TGTGCCAGTAGTATCCGACAGGGTTCGGACACCGGGGAGCTGTTTTTT	CASSIRQGSDTGELFF
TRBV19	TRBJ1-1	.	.	TGTGCCAGTAGTATCAGGGTCGGCACTGAAGCTTTCTTT	CASSIRVGTEAFF
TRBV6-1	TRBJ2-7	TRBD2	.	TGTGCCAGCAGAGCAACTAGCGGGAGTTCCTACGAGCAGTACTTC	CASRATSGSSYEQYF
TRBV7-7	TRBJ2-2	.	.	TGTGCTAGCACCGACTGGGGGGCCGGGGAGCTGTTTTTT	CASTDWGAGELFF
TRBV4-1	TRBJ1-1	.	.	TGCGCCAGCACACAAGGGCCAATCTACAGGGAAACTGAAGCTTTCTTT	CASTQGPIYRETEAFF